This T cell receptor (beta chain) was obtained from a study of OX40 agonist ivuxolimab in advanced cancers. Study-level information: A mean age of around 63 years, range roughly 23 to 85, was recorded, and 70% to 85% were male. Regarding the study as a whole: Not determined was the antigen specificity of the expanded peripheral T cells.

CDR1 SEHNR and CDR2 FQNEAQ come from the germline V gene (reference sequence). The CDR3 spans 18 residues. V was cut by 5 bases and J by 2 bases, with 19 bases left in between. Data came from immunoSEQ multiplex PCR; TCRdb stores just in-frame clones and leaves some out. Among 40,000 to 50,000 clones, around 88% were seen once, and the ten largest hold about an eighth. Notes on this clone: Its specificity is not known.

This sequence joins TRBV7-9 and TRBJ2-6; D might be TRBD2 (5 bases). The source of this sequence is an adult with an advanced solid tumor such as melanoma, head and neck, liver or kidney cancer. The material sequenced was CD4+ or CD8+ T cells sorted from blood, taken in a trial of the OX40 agonist ivuxolimab. CDR3: CASSRPRRENTGANVLTF. In DNA form, the CDR3 reads TGTGCCAGCAGCCGACCGAGAAGGGAGAACACTGGGGCCAACGTCCTGACTTTC.